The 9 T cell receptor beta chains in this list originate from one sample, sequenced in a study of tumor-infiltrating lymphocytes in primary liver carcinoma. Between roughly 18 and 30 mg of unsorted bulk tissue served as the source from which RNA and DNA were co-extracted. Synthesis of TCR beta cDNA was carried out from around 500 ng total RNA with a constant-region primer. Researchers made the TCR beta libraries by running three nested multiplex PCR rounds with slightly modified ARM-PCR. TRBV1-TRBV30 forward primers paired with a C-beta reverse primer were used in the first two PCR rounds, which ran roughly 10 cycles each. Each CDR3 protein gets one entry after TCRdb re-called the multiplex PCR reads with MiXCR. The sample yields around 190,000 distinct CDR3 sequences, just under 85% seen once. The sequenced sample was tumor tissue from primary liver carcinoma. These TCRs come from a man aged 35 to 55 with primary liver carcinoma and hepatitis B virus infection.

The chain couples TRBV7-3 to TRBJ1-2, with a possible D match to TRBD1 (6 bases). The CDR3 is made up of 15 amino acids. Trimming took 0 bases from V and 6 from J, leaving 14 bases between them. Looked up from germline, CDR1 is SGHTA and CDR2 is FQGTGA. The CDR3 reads CASSLTGGGGNGYTF. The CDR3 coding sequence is TGTGCCAGCAGCTTAACGGGGGGCGGCGGAAATGGCTACACCTTC.

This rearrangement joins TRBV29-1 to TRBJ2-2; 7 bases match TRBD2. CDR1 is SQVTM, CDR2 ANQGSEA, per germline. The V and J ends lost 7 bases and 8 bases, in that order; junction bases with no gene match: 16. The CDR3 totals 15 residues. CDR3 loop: CSAAGTGGRTGELFF. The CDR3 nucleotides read TGCAGCGCGGCCGGGACTGGCGGGAGAACTGGGGAGCTGTTTTTT.

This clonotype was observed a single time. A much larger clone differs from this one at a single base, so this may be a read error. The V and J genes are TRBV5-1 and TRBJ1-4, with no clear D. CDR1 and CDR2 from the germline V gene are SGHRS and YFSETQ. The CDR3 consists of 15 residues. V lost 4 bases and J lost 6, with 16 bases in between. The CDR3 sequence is CASSPLSLQHEKLFF. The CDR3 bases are TGCGCCAGCAGCCCACTTTCCTTACAGCATGAAAAACTGTTTTTT.

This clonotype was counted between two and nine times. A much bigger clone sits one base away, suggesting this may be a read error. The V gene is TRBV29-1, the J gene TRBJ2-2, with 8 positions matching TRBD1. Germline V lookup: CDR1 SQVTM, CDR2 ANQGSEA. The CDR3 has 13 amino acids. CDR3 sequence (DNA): TGCAACGCCTCGACAGGGGAGGCCGGGGAGCTGTTTTTT. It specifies CNASTGEAGELFF.

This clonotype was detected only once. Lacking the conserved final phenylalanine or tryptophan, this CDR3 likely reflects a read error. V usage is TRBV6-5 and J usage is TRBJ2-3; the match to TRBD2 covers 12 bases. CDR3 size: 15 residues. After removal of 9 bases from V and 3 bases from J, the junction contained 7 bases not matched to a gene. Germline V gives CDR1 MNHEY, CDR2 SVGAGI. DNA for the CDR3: TGTGCCAGAAATCCAGGACTAGCGGGAACAGATACGCAGTATTTG. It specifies CARNPGLAGTDTQYL.

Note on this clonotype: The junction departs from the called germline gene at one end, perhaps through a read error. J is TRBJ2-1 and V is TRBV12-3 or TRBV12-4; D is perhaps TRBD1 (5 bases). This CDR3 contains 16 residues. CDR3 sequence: CDSSLGWGLLNNEQFF. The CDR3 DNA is TGTGACAGCAGTTTAGGATGGGGCCTACTCAACAATGAGCAGTTCTTC.

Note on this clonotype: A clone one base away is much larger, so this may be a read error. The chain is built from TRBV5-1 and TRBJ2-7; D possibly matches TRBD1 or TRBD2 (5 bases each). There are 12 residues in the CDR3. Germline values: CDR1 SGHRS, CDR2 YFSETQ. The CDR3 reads CAISSAWGEQYF. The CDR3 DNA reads TGCGCCATCAGCTCCGCCTGGGGGGAGCAGTACTTC. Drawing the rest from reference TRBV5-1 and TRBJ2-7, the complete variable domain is KAGVTQTPRYLIKTRGQQVTLSCSPISGHRSVSWYQQTPGQGLQFLFEYFSETQRNKGNFPGRFSGRQFSNSRSEMNVSTLELGDSALYLCAISSAWGEQYFGPGTRLTVT.

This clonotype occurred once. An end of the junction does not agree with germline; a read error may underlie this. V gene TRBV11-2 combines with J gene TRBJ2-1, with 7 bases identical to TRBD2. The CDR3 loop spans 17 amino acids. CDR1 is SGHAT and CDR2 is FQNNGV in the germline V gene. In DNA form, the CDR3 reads TGTGCCAGCAGCTTAGATAGGGGCGGGAGATTATACAATGACCAGTTCTTC. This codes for CASSLDRGGRLYNDQFF.

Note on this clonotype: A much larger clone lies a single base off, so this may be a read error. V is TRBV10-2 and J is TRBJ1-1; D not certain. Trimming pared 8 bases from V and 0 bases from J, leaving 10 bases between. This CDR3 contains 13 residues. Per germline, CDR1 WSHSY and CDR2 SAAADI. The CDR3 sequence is CASLRVVNTEAFF. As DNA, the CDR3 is TGCGCCAGCTTGCGAGTAGTGAACACTGAAGCTTTCTTT.